The 11 T cell receptor beta chains in this list originate from one sample, sequenced in a study of T-cell reconstitution after alpha-beta-depleted transplantation in children. The TCRbeta library was prepared with unique molecular identifiers. TCRdb recomputed calls from the PCR reads with MiXCR, one row per CDR3 protein. The profile shows 250,000 to 400,000 distinct CDR3 sequences, approximately 23% of them singletons. Here the sequenced sample was PBMCs, mostly from graft donor cells, taken 180 days after TCRalphabeta/CD19-depleted stem cell transplant. Receptors originate from a male patient younger than 18 who had a stem cell transplant for acute lymphoblastic leukemia, so the T cells may come from the graft donor.

This sequence joins TRBV5-4 and TRBJ2-5; 7 bases match TRBD2. Germline lookup yields CDR1 SGHNT and CDR2 YYREEE (reference sequence). This CDR3 has 15 residues. V dropped 0 bases and J dropped 2; count of bases not matched to a gene: 4. The CDR3 DNA follows: TGTGCCAGCAGCTTGGGGTCTAGCGGACAAGAGACCCAGTACTTC. It codes for CASSLGSSGQETQYF. Combining the CDR3 with reference TRBV5-4 and TRBJ2-5 gives the whole variable domain ETGVTQSPTHLIKTRGQQVTLRCSSQSGHNTVSWYQQALGQGPQFIFQYYREEENGRGNFPPRFSGLQFPNYSSELNVNALELDDSALYLCASSLGSSGQETQYFGPGTRLLVL.

The V gene is TRBV5-1, the J gene TRBJ1-2, with 12 bases matching TRBD1. V shed 4 bases, J shed 4 bases, and the junction held 14 bases outside the gene matches. Germline V gene sequence: CDR1 SGHRS, CDR2 YFSETQ. This CDR3 has 18 amino acids. As DNA, the CDR3 is TGCGCCAGCAGCCCCGCTTTCCGGGACAGGGGGCTAGGCTATGGCTACACCTTC. Encoded protein: CASSPAFRDRGLGYGYTF.

The gene calls are TRBV12-3 or TRBV12-4 and TRBJ1-4; D not resolved. The CDR3 spans 13 residues. Trimming removed 7 bases from V and 2 bases from J, with 8 bases in between. The CDR3 region is CASKTFTNEKLFF. In DNA form, the CDR3 reads TGTGCCAGCAAGACATTTACTAATGAAAAACTGTTTTTT.

This clonotype was observed a few times. This chain uses TRBV20-1 with TRBJ2-3; perhaps TRBD1 as D (5 bases). Germline CDR1 and CDR2: DFQATT and SNEGSKA (reference sequence). Trimming shortened V by 1 base and J by 1 base, and 9 bases separated the two germline ends. The CDR3 is 14 amino acids. In DNA, the CDR3 is TGCAGTGCTAGAGGCCAGGGCCGCACAGATACGCAGTATTTT. This sequence encodes CSARGQGRTDTQYF.

This clonotype was counted ten times or more. This chain links TRBV10-3 with TRBJ2-3; no definite D call. The V end lost 3 bases, the J end lost 0 bases, and 4 bases lay between the germline ends. The germline gives CDR1 ENHRY, CDR2 SYGVKD. The CDR3 runs to 13 residues. Here the CDR3 reads CAISDGSTDTQYF. The CDR3 coding sequence is TGTGCCATCAGTGACGGAAGCACAGATACGCAGTATTTT.

V and J are TRBV13 and TRBJ2-7, with 8 positions matching TRBD2. This CDR3 is built from 14 residues. Losses at the gene ends were 5 bases for V and 4 bases for J; bases not matched to a gene: 7. Germline CDR1 is PRHDT and CDR2 is FYEKMQ (reference sequence). In nucleotides, the CDR3 is TGTGCCAGCAGCCCACGAGCGGGGGAGTACGAGCAGTACTTC. This sequence encodes CASSPRAGEYEQYF.

This clonotype was seen only a few times. CDR3 sequence (DNA): TGTGCCAGCAGGTCGAGGGAGACCCAGTACTTC. This codes for CASRSRETQYF. The chain uses TRBV6-6 and TRBJ2-5; unclear D gene. The germline gives CDR1 MNHNY, CDR2 SVGAGI (reference sequence). V dropped 6 bases and J dropped 5 bases, with 7 bases sitting between them. There are 11 residues in the CDR3.

In this sample, this clonotype turned up a few times. The V call is TRBV27, the J call TRBJ1-2; 10 bases agree with TRBD1. The CDR3 extends over 14 amino acids. From germline, CDR1 is MNHEY and CDR2 SMNVEV (reference sequence). V gave up 0 bases and J gave up 5 bases; unmatched junction bases: 0. The chain's CDR3 is CASSLSDRGYGYTF. The CDR3 DNA sequence: TGTGCCAGCAGTTTATCGGACAGGGGGTATGGCTACACCTTC.

Comments on this clonotype: The junction shows a germline mismatch at one end, possibly a read error. The chain combines TRBV12-3 or TRBV12-4 with TRBJ2-7, with a possible D match to TRBD1 (5 bases). The CDR3 is 15 residues long. CDR3: CACSLGADPLYEQYF. The CDR3 nucleotides are TGTGCCTGCAGTTTAGGGGCCGATCCCCTGTACGAGCAGTACTTC.

This clonotype was picked up many times. The chain couples TRBV12-3 or TRBV12-4 to TRBJ2-7; D gene unclear. The germline V and J ends were trimmed by 5 bases and 3 bases, with 14 bases remaining between them. This CDR3 spans 14 amino acids. In nucleotides, the CDR3 is TGTGCCAGCAGTCCCGCGGAAATTTTCTACGAGCAGTACTTC. Protein: CASSPAEIFYEQYF.

The chain employs TRBV19 and TRBJ2-1, with D unclear. Trimming removed 3 bases from V and 5 bases from J, with 8 bases in between. The CDR3 consists of 13 residues. Per the germline V gene, CDR1 is LNHDA and CDR2 is SQIVND (reference sequence). The CDR3 nucleotides are TGTGCCAGTAGTATTTTTGGCGACAATGAGCAGTTCTTC. Translation gives CASSIFGDNEQFF. The variable domain in full, with the rest retrieved from reference TRBV19 and TRBJ2-1, is DGGITQSPKYLFRKEGQNVTLSCEQNLNHDAMYWYRQDPGQGLRLIYYSQIVNDFQKGDIAEGYSVSREKKESFPLTVTSAQKNPTAFYLCASSIFGDNEQFFGPGTRLTVL.